The T cell receptor (beta chain) described here comes from a study of blood T cell repertoires in COVID-19. The germline V gene has CDR1 MNHEY and CDR2 SVGAGI. This CDR3 is built from 14 residues. The J segment lost 5 bases and the V segment lost 6 bases, leaving 6 bases of the junction unmatched. Methods used by the authors: Estimates of nucleated cell counts were drawn from the amplification of reference gene primers. Only in-frame clones appear in the TCRdb table, and some are missing; sequencing was by immunoSEQ multiplex PCR. The V and J calls and clone size were taken over from that table, and D and trimming were inferred from the DNA. The data show roughly 260,000 clones, approximately 89% seen once.

Sequenced material: peripheral blood. The receptor was isolated from a man aged 35 to 55 who had recovered from COVID-19. This chain links TRBV6-5 with TRBJ1-1, with 10 bases that match TRBD1. The CDR3 here is CASRSGQGMTEAFF. DNA for the CDR3: TGTGCCAGCAGATCGGGACAGGGGATGACTGAAGCTTTCTTT.